The next 28 T cell receptor beta chains were all read from a single sample in a study of T and B cells in COVID-19 patients. TRB rearrangements were amplified by multiplex PCR with BIOMED2 TRB-A/B primers. From the multiplex PCR reads, TCRdb called clonotypes with MiXCR, one entry per CDR3 protein. This repertoire shows approximately 6,700 distinct CDR3 sequences, around 21% found once; its top ten account for 3.5% to 4.5%. TRB was amplified from roughly 250-500 ng of blood genomic DNA. The specimen sequenced was blood. These receptors came from a human donor who had recovered from COVID-19.

This clonotype was seen a single time. A much larger clone differs from this one at a single base, so this may be a read error. V is TRBV5-4 and J is TRBJ1-1; the match to TRBD1 covers 7 bases. CDR3 length: 14 amino acids. Germline assignment: CDR1 SGHNT and CDR2 YYREEE (reference sequence). For the CDR3, the DNA is TGTGCCAGCAGCCAGAGACAGGGCGACACTGATGCTTTCTTT. This encodes CASSQRQGDTDAFF. The full variable domain, its missing parts supplied by reference TRBV5-4 and TRBJ1-1, is ETGVTQSPTHLIKTRGQQVTLRCSSQSGHNTVSWYQQALGQGPQFIFQYYREEENGRGNFPPRFSGLQFPNYSSELNVNALELDDSALYLCASSQRQGDTDAFFGQGTRLTVV.

This clonotype has just a few counts. The rearrangement uses TRBV28 and TRBJ2-7; D perhaps matches TRBD2 (7 bases). The CDR3 is 15 amino acids. Per germline, CDR1 MDHEN and CDR2 SYDVKM. V shed 5 bases and J shed 6 bases, with 20 bases lying between them. In DNA form, the CDR3 reads TGTGCCAGCAGTCCCCTTAAGGGGGGGGTGGCCGAGCAGTACTTC. This gives the protein CASSPLKGGVAEQYF.

The chain couples TRBV7-2 to TRBJ2-3, with TRBD1 matching over 10 bases. After removal of 1 base from V and 4 bases from J, the junction contained 5 bases not matched to a gene. The CDR3 extends over 16 amino acids. The germline CDR1 and CDR2 sequences are SGHTA and FQGNSA. The CDR3 nucleotides read TGTGCCAGCAGCTTAGGGGACAGGGGTCCATCAGATACGCAGTATTTT. Its translation is CASSLGDRGPSDTQYF.

V and J are TRBV5-1 and TRBJ2-7; D is perhaps TRBD1 (7 bases). The CDR3 sequence is 13 residues long. Germline CDR1 SGHRS, CDR2 YFSETQ. Trimming stripped 1 base from V and 5 bases from J, with 10 bases between. The CDR3 reads CASSLIRGDEQYF. CDR3 in DNA: TGCGCCAGCAGCTTGATCAGGGGGGACGAGCAGTACTTC.

This clonotype was seen more than once but under ten times. V is TRBV18 and J is TRBJ2-4; D call uncertain. CDR1 and CDR2 (germline): KGHSH, LQKENI. This CDR3 spans 15 amino acids. The V end was cut by 3 bases, the J end by 2 bases, with 11 bases between. The CDR3 region has the DNA TGTGCCAGCTCACCTCCTGGGCAAACCAAAAACATTCAGTACTTC. Translated: CASSPPGQTKNIQYF.

This clonotype is judged medium-sized. The V call is TRBV20-1, the J call TRBJ2-1; D call uncertain. Trimming stripped 7 bases from V and 9 bases from J, with 13 bases between. This CDR3 is built from 11 residues. CDR1 and CDR2 from the germline V gene are DFQATT and SNEGSKA (reference sequence). This CDR3 is CSGMLNGEQFF. The CDR3 DNA sequence: TGCAGTGGTATGTTGAACGGTGAGCAGTTCTTC.

By share, this clonotype counts as medium-sized. The chain employs TRBV5-4 and TRBJ2-1; D perhaps matches TRBD2 (5 bases). The length of the CDR3 is 14 residues. Germline V gene sequence: CDR1 SGHNT, CDR2 YYREEE (reference sequence). With 4 bases removed from V and 3 bases from J, the gap between germline ends came to 11 bases. The CDR3 DNA reads TGTGCCAGCAGCCCGACTATTAACTACAATGAGCAGTTCTTC. It codes for CASSPTINYNEQFF.

This clonotype is deemed medium-sized (0.01 to 0.1%). The V and J genes are TRBV6-6 and TRBJ2-3, with D maybe TRBD1 (6 bases). The CDR3 consists of 15 residues. Trimming pared 6 bases from V and 0 bases from J, leaving 13 bases between. CDR1 is MNHNY, CDR2 SVGAGI, per germline (reference sequence). The CDR3 DNA follows: TGTGCCAGCAGCACCGGGACACTGAGCACAGATACGCAGTATTTT. Its translation is CASSTGTLSTDTQYF.

In its sample, this clonotype ranks as medium-sized. This chain connects TRBV18 to TRBJ2-1; 8 bases line up with TRBD2. V dropped 1 base and J dropped 6; count of bases not matched to a gene: 5. The CDR3 is made up of 15 amino acids. CDR1 and CDR2 (germline): KGHSH, LQKENI. This CDR3 is CASSPLASGSNEQFF. The CDR3 nucleotides are TGTGCCAGCTCACCACTGGCTAGCGGGTCCAATGAGCAGTTCTTC.

This clonotype showed up many times. The gene calls are TRBV6-6 and TRBJ1-3; the D gene is possibly TRBD1 (6 bases). V was pared by 8 bases and J by 10 bases, with 18 bases between. This CDR3 region has 13 residues. CDR1 and CDR2 from the germline V gene are MNHNY and SVGAGI (reference sequence). CDR3 loop: CASGGGAEVTIYF. The CDR3 DNA reads as TGTGCCAGCGGAGGGGGGGCGGAGGTGACCATATATTTT.

The gene calls are TRBV2 and TRBJ2-5; D is uncertain. The V end was cut by 6 bases, the J end by 5 bases, with 13 bases between. CDR3 size: 13 residues. Germline CDR1 and CDR2: SNHLY and FYNNEI. For the CDR3, the DNA is TGTGCCAGCAGAGAGAACGTGGGGGAGACCCAGTACTTC. Translated, it gives CASRENVGETQYF.

The CDR3 nucleotides are TGCAGTGCCCCCGTCGGGACTAGCGGGGCCTACGAGCAGTACTTC. It is translated as CSAPVGTSGAYEQYF. J is TRBJ2-7 and V is TRBV20-1; TRBD2 agrees at 13 bases. Germline CDR1 DFQATT, CDR2 SNEGSKA (reference sequence). The CDR3 sequence is 15 residues long. J gave up 2 bases and V 6 bases, and 7 bases lay outside the gene matches.

As concerns this clonotype: A read error is possible here, since a much larger clone lies one base away. CDR3 region: CASSQRGASTDMQYF. The CDR3 bases are TGTGCCAGCAGCCAACGGGGGGCTAGCACAGATATGCAGTATTTT. The chain joins TRBV6-4 to TRBJ2-3, with D possibly TRBD2 on 7 matching bases. The CDR3 is 15 amino acids. The germline gives CDR1 MRHNA, CDR2 SNTAGT.

This chain's CDR3 is CASSLGEGTTNTGELFF. In nucleotides, the CDR3 is TGTGCCAGCAGTTTAGGGGAAGGGACTACGAACACCGGGGAGCTGTTTTTT. The chain carries TRBV28 and TRBJ2-2; 7 nucleotides align to TRBD2. With V trimmed by 2 bases and J by 0 bases, 6 bases remained unmatched. In germline, CDR1 is MDHEN, CDR2 SYDVKM. This CDR3 spans 17 amino acids. The full variable domain, in which reference TRBV28 and TRBJ2-2 provide the parts outside the CDR3, is DVKVTQSSRYLVKRTGEKVFLECVQDMDHENMFWYRQDPGLGLRLIYFSYDVKMKEKGDIPEGYSVSREKKERFSLILESASTNQTSMYLCASSLGEGTTNTGELFFGEGSRLTVL.

This clonotype was detected only a few times. This chain uses TRBV18 with TRBJ1-1; a possible D gene is TRBD1 (6 bases). Deletions cut 3 bases from V and 1 base from J, with 12 bases between. The CDR3 has 15 amino acids. From germline, CDR1 is KGHSH and CDR2 LQKENI. The CDR3 region is CASSPKQGTNTEAFF. The CDR3 DNA follows: TGTGCCAGCTCACCCAAGCAGGGGACGAACACTGAAGCTTTCTTT.

This chain links TRBV7-2 with TRBJ1-5, with a possible D match to TRBD1 (5 bases). Germline CDR1 SGHTA, CDR2 FQGNSA. V lost 5 bases and J 8 bases, leaving 16 bases between the germline ends. The CDR3 length is 14 residues. DNA of the CDR3: TGTGCCAGCAGCCTTGGACATTCGGGGGAGCCCCAGCATTTT. It codes for CASSLGHSGEPQHF.

The chain carries TRBV20-1 and TRBJ1-5, with D possibly being TRBD1 (6 bases). The CDR3 is 12 amino acids. Trimming took off 7 bases at V and 6 bases at J, with 13 bases between the two ends. Germline loops: CDR1 DFQATT, CDR2 SNEGSKA (reference sequence). CDR3 DNA sequence: TGCAGTGGGCTGCAGGGGAGTCAGCCCCAGCATTTT. As protein: CSGLQGSQPQHF.

The count of this clonotype is one. V and J are TRBV18 and TRBJ2-5, with D hard to call. This CDR3 comprises 14 residues. Germline V gives CDR1 KGHSH, CDR2 LQKENI. The V end was cut by 6 bases, the J end by 1 base, with 12 bases between. In DNA form, the CDR3 reads TGTGCCAGCTCCCGACGTCCAGTCCAAGAGACCCAGTACTTC. This sequence encodes CASSRRPVQETQYF.

By share, this clonotype counts as medium-sized (0.01 to 0.1%). The gene calls are TRBV27 and TRBJ2-7; D tentatively fits TRBD1 or TRBD2 (6 bases each). The V gene's germline CDR1 is MNHEY and CDR2 SMNVEV (reference sequence). This CDR3 spans 14 amino acids. Trimming left V 2 bases short and J 3 bases short, with 11 bases between. CDR3 nucleotides: TGTGCCAGCAGTTTAGGGGGGACAAGCTACGAGCAGTACTTC. The encoded protein is CASSLGGTSYEQYF.

The chain combines TRBV6-4 with TRBJ1-1; D is uncertain. The germline gives CDR1 MRHNA, CDR2 SNTAGT. This CDR3 has 15 amino acids. V was shortened by 4 bases and J by 0 bases, with 12 bases between the two germline ends. The CDR3 DNA sequence: TGTGCCAGCAGTGTTCAAGCAGGAATGAACACTGAAGCTTTCTTT. Its translation: CASSVQAGMNTEAFF.

V and J are TRBV11-1 and TRBJ2-7, with 8 bases aligning to TRBD1. The CDR3 runs 13 residues. The V and J ends lost 5 bases and 13 bases, in that order; junction bases with no gene match: 13. Per germline, CDR1 SGHAT and CDR2 FQDESV (reference sequence). The CDR3 reads CASSTGTGNPPYF. The DNA of the CDR3 is TGTGCCAGCAGCACTGGGACAGGTAACCCCCCCTACTTC. Full variable domain (rest looked up from reference TRBV11-1 and TRBJ2-7): EAEVAQSPRYKITEKSQAVAFWCDPISGHATLYWYRQILGQGPELLVQFQDESVVDDSQLPKDRFSAERLKGVDSTLKIQPAELGDSAMYLCASSTGTGNPPYFGPGTRLTVT.

This clonotype appeared many times. V usage is TRBV6-1 and J usage is TRBJ2-5; D may be TRBD2 (5 bases). Per germline, CDR1 MNHNS and CDR2 SASEGT. V lost 2 bases and J 0 bases, leaving 10 bases between the germline ends. This CDR3 region has 15 residues. The DNA for the CDR3 is TGTGCCAGCAGTGAAATGGCCGGGAACCAAGAGACCCAGTACTTC. Translation: CASSEMAGNQETQYF.

The sample holds a few counts of this clonotype. This chain uses TRBV5-1 with TRBJ2-7; D not certain. CDR1 is SGHRS and CDR2 is YFSETQ in the germline V gene. The CDR3 is 12 amino acids. The V end was cut by 2 bases, the J end by 4 bases, with 7 bases between. This chain's CDR3 is CASSLGTYEQYF. In DNA, the CDR3 is TGCGCCAGCAGCTTAGGTACTTACGAGCAGTACTTC.

By share of the sample, this clonotype is medium-sized (0.01 to 0.1%). This chain links TRBV19 with TRBJ2-5; maybe TRBD1 (7 bases). Germline V gene data show CDR1 as LNHDA and CDR2 as SQIVND (reference sequence). The CDR3 is 14 amino acids. Trimming stripped 3 bases from V and 4 bases from J, with 12 bases between. CDR3 in amino acids: CASSIGGGGETQYF. The CDR3 DNA reads TGTGCCAGTAGTATCGGAGGGGGCGGAGAGACCCAGTACTTC. Combining the CDR3 with reference TRBV19 and TRBJ2-5 gives the whole variable domain DGGITQSPKYLFRKEGQNVTLSCEQNLNHDAMYWYRQDPGQGLRLIYYSQIVNDFQKGDIAEGYSVSREKKESFPLTVTSAQKNPTAFYLCASSIGGGGETQYFGPGTRLLVL.

This clonotype is medium-sized by share. The chain links TRBV6-5 to TRBJ2-1; TRBD2 might be the D (6 bases). CDR1 MNHEY and CDR2 SVGAGI come from the germline V gene. V lost 0 bases and J 4 bases, leaving 10 bases between the germline ends. The CDR3 is 15 amino acids. The CDR3 DNA is TGTGCCAGCAGTTACTCGGGACTCCGATACAATGAGCAGTTCTTC. Translating it yields CASSYSGLRYNEQFF.

By share, this clonotype ranks as medium-sized. J is TRBJ2-1 and V is TRBV6-1; D not resolved. Germline-derived CDR1 and CDR2 are MNHNS and SASEGT. The V and J ends lost 1 base and 3 bases respectively, with 7 bases between them. This CDR3 is 14 amino acids long. The CDR3 DNA is TGTGCCAGCAGTGAAGAATCCTACTACAATGAGCAGTTCTTC. Translating it yields CASSEESYYNEQFF.

This clonotype was counted a few times. The chain recombines TRBV27 with TRBJ1-4; D unclear. CDR1 and CDR2 (germline): MNHEY, SMNVEV (reference sequence). Trimming left V 10 bases short and J 4 bases short, with 19 bases between. CDR3 length: 15 residues. The CDR3 is CAKRSSGKDNEKLFF. CDR3 coding DNA: TGTGCCAAGAGATCCTCTGGAAAAGATAATGAAAAACTGTTTTTT.

This clonotype was seen many times. The chain couples TRBV5-1 to TRBJ2-5, with 7 positions matching TRBD1. The CDR3 is 19 residues long. With V trimmed by 0 bases and J by 1 base, 15 bases remained unmatched. The germline V gene encodes CDR1 SGHRS and CDR2 YFSETQ. CDR3 sequence (DNA): TGCGCCAGCAGCTTGGCCAGGCCACAGGGGCGTTTTCTCCAAGAGACCCAGTACTTC. This codes for CASSLARPQGRFLQETQYF.